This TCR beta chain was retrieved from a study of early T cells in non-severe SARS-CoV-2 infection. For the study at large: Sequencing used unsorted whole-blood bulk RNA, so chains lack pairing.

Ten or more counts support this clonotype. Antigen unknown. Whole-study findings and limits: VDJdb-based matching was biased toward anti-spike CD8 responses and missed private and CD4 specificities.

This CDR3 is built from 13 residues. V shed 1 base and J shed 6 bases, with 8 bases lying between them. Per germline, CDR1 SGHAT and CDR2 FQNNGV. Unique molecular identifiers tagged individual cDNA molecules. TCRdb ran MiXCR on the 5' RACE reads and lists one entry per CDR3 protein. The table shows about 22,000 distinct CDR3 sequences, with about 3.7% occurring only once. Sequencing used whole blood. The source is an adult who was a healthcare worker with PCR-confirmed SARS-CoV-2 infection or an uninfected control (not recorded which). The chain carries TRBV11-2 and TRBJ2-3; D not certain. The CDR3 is CASSLGMVDTQYF. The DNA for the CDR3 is TGTGCCAGCAGCTTAGGCATGGTCGATACGCAGTATTTT. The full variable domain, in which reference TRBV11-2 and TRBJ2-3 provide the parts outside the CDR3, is EAGVAQSPRYKIIEKRQSVAFWCNPISGHATLYWYQQILGQGPKLLIQFQNNGVVDDSQLPKDRFSAERLKGVDSTLKIQPAKLEDSAVYLCASSLGMVDTQYFGPGTRLTVL.